This T cell receptor beta chain was recovered during a study of cytomegalovirus exposure and HLA in healthy donors. Study results and limitations: The authors considered a cluster of highly shared sequence variants likely to be a sequencing artifact.

On this clone itself: Its specificity is unknown.

V lost 6 bases to trimming and J lost 7 bases, with 18 bases between them. The CDR3 runs to 13 residues. CDR1 and CDR2 from the germline V gene are SQVTM and ANQGSEA. A multiplex PCR was run with 60 Vbeta primers and 13 Jbeta primers. The assay was immunoSEQ multiplex PCR, and TCRdb's table has in-frame clones only and misses some. The table shows roughly 150,000 clones, with more than 60% occurring only once. The sequenced material came from PBMCs. V and J are TRBV29-1 and TRBJ1-1, with D uncertain. The receptor was derived from a woman aged 35 to 49 in good health and CMV-seropositive. CDR3 amino acids: CSVHPRFSREAFF. The CDR3, as DNA: TGCAGCGTCCACCCGCGGTTTAGCCGTGAAGCTTTCTTT.